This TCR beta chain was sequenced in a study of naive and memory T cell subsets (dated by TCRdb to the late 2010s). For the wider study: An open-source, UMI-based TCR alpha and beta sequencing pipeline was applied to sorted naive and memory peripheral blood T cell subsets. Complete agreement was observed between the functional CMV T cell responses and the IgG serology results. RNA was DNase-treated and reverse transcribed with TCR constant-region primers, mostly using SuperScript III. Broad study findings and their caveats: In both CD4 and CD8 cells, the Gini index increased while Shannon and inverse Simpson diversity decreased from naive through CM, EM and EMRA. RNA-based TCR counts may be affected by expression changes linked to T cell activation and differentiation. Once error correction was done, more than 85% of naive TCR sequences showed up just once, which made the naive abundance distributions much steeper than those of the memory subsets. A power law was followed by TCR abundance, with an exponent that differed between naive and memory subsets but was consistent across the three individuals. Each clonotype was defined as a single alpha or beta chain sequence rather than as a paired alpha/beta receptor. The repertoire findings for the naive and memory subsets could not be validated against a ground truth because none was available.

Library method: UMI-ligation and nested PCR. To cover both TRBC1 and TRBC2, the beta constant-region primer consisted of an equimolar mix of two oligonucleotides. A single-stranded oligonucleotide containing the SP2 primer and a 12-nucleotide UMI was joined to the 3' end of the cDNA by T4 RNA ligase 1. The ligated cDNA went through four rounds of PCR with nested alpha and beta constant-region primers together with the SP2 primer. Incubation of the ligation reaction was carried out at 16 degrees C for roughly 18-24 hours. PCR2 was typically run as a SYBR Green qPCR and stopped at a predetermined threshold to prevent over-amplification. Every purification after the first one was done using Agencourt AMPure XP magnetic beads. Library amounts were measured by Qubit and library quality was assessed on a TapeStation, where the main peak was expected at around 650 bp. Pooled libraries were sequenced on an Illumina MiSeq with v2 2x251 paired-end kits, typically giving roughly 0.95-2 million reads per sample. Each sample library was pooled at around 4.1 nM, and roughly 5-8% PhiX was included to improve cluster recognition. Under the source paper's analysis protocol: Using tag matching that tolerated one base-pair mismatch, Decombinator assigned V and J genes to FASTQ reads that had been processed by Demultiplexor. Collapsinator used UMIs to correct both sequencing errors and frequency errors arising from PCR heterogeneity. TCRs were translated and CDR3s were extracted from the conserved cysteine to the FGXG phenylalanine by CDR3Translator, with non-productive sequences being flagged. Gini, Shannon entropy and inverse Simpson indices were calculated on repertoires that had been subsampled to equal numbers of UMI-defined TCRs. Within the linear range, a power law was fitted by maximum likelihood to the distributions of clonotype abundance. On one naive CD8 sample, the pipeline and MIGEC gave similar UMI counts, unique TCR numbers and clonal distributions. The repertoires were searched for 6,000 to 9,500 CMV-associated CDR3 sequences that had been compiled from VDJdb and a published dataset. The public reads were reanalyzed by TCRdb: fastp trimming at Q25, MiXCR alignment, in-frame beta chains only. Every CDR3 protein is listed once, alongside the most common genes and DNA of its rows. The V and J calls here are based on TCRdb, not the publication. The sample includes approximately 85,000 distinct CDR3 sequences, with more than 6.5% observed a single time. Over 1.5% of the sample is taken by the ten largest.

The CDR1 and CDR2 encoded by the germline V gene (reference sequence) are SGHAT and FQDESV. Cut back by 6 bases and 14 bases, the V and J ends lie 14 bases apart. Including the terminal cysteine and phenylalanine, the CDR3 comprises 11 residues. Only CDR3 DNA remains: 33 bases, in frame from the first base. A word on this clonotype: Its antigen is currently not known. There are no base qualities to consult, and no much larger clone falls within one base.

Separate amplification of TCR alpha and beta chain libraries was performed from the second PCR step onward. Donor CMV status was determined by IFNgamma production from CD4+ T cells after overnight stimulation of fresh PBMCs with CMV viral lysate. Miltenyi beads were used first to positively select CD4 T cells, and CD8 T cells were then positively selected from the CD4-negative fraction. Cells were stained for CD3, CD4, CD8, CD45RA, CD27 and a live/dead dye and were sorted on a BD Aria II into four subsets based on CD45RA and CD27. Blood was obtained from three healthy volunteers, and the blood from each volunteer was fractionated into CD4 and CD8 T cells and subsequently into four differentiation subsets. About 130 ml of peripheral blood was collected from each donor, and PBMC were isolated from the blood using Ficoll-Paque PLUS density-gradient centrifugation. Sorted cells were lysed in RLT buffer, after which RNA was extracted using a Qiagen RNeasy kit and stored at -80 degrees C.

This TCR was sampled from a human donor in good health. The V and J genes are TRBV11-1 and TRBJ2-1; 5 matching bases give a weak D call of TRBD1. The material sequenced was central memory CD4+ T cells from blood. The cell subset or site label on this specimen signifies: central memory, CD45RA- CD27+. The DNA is TGTGCCAGCAGTCGGGCCAGGGAAAAGTTCTTC. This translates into CASSRAREKFF.